Sequencing of this T cell receptor beta chain was carried out in a study of blood T cells in healthy people across ages. With a J-beta primer mix and a sample-barcoded 5' primer, a second PCR ran roughly 6 to 12 cycles. TCRdb reanalysed the 5' RACE reads using MiXCR and keeps one entry per CDR3 protein. This table holds around 1.1 million distinct CDR3 sequences, under 40% found once. The donors, healthy Caucasians from Russia, were aged roughly 6 to 100. The ends lost 1 base at V and 5 bases at J; junction bases unmatched: 5. CDR3 size: 16 residues. CDR1 is MGHDK, CDR2 SYGVNS, per germline. Study results and limitations: Donors of long life had a larger count of naive CD4+ cells and greater diversity than aged donors.

This clonotype was seen once. Antigen: not known. Material: blood. V gene TRBV25-1 combines with J gene TRBJ2-3, with 11 bases matching TRBD2. This TCR derives from a man younger than 30 in good health. CDR3 amino acids: CASSECSGGAVDTQYF. The CDR3 DNA is TGTGCCAGCAGTGAATGTAGCGGGGGGGCCGTAGATACGCAGTATTTT.